This T cell receptor (beta chain) appears in the sequencing data of a study of PD-1 blockade in classical Hodgkin lymphoma. On the study more broadly: With a 2-week interval, patients received intravenous nivolumab at 3 mg/kg.

Points on this clone: Its antigen is as yet unknown.

The repertoire was sequenced with immunoSEQ multiplex PCR; TCRdb's copy has only in-frame clones and lacks some. The repertoire consists of about 24,000 clones, with approximately 81% occurring once and the leading ten covering around 19%. Whole-study results and caveats: Whoever responded completely had baseline diversity much like that seen in newly diagnosed patients. Reported baseline diversity: healthy donors highest, relapsed/refractory patients lowest. Although disease activity or prior therapy may be involved, causes of the repertoire differences remain undefined.

Germline V lookup: CDR1 MNHNS, CDR2 SASEGT. This CDR3 is built from 15 residues. V was clipped by 2 bases and J by 2 bases, with 11 bases between them. Every patient had relapsed following autologous stem cell transplantation, and cohorts differed in brentuximab vedotin exposure. This receptor was taken from a human donor with classical Hodgkin lymphoma. V and J are TRBV6-1 and TRBJ2-3; maybe TRBD1 (6 bases). The specimen comprised peripheral blood mononuclear cells (PBMCs), sampled before the second cycle of nivolumab. CDR3 region: CASSEYWDNTDTQYF. In DNA, the CDR3 is TGTGCCAGCAGTGAATATTGGGACAACACAGATACGCAGTATTTT.